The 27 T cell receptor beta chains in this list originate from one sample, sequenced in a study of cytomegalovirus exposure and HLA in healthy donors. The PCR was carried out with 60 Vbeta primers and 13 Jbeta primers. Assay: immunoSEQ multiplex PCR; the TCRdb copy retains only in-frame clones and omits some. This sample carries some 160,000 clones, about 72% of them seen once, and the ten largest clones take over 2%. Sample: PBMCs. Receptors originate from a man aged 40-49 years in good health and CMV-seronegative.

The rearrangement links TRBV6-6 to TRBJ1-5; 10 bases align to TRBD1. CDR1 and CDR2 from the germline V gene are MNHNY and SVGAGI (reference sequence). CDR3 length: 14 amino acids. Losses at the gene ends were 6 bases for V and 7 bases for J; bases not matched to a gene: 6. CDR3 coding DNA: TGTGCCAGCAGACCGGGACAGGGGTGGCAGCCCCAGCATTTT. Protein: CASRPGQGWQPQHF.

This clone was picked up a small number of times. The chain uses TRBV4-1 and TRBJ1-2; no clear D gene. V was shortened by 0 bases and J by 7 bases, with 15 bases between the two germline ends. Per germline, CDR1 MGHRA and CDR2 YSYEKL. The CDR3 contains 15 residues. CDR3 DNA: TGCGCCAGCAGCCAAGAAGTCCGAAACCAGCGTGGCTACACCTTC. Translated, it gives CASSQEVRNQRGYTF.

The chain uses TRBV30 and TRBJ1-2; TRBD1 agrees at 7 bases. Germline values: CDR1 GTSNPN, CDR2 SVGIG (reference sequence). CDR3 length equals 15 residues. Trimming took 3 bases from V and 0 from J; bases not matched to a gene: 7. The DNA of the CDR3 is TGTGCCTGGAGAGGGTGGACAGGTACTAACTATGGCTACACCTTC. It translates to CAWRGWTGTNYGYTF.

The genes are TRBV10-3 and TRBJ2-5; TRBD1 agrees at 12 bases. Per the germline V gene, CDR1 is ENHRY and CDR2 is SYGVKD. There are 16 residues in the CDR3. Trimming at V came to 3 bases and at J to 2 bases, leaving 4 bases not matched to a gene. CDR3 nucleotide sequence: TGTGCCATCAGTGAATGGGACAGGGGGCTACAAGAGACCCAGTACTTC. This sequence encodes CAISEWDRGLQETQYF.

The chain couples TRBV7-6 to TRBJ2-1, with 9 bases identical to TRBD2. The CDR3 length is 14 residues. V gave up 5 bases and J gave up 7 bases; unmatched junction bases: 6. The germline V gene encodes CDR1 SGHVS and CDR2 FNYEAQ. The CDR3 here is CASSRAGGLNEQFF. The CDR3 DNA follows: TGTGCCAGCAGCCGTGCGGGGGGGCTAAATGAGCAGTTCTTC.

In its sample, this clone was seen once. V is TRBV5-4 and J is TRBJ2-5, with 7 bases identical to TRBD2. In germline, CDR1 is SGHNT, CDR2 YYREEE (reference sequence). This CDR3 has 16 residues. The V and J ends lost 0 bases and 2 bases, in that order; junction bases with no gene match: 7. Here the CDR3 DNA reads TGTGCCAGCAGCTTGGCAATAGCGGGTGGACAAGAGACCCAGTACTTC. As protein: CASSLAIAGGQETQYF.

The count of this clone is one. The CDR3 DNA sequence: TGTGCCAGTTGGGAAGGACTAGCGGGATACAATGAGCAGTTCTTC. It codes for CASWEGLAGYNEQFF. The rearrangement links TRBV6-1 to TRBJ2-1; 12 bases are shared with TRBD2. Trimming at V came to 9 bases and at J to 4 bases, leaving 7 bases not matched to a gene. The CDR3 runs 15 residues. From germline, CDR1 is MNHNS and CDR2 SASEGT.

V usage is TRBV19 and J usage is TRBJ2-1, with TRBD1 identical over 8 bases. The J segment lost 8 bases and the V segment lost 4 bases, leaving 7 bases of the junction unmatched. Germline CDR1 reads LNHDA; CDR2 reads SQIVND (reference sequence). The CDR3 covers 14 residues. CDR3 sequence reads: CASSTPDRVDEQFF. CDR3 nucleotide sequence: TGTGCCAGTAGTACCCCGGACAGGGTGGATGAGCAGTTCTTC.

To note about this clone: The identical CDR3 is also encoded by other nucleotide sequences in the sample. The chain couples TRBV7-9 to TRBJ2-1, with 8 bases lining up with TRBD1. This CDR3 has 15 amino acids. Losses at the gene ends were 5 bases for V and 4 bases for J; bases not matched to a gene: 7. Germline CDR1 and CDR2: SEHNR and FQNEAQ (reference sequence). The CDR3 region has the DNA TGTGCCAGCAGCCGCGGACAGGGAGCATACAATGAGCAGTTCTTC. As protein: CASSRGQGAYNEQFF.

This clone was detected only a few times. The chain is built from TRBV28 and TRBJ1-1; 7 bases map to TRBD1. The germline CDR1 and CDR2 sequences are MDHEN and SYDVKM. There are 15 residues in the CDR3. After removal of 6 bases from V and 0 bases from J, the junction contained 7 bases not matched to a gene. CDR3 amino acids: CASSWTGSLNTEAFF. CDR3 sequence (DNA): TGTGCCAGCAGCTGGACAGGCAGCCTGAACACTGAAGCTTTCTTT.

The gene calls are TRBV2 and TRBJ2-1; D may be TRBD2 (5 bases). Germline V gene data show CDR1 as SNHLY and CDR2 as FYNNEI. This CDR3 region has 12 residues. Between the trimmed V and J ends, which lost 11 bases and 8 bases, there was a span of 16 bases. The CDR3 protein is CASPGERYEQFF. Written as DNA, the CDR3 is TGTGCCTCCCCCGGGGAGCGTTATGAGCAGTTCTTC. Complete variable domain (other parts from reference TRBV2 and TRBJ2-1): EPEVTQTPSHQVTQMGQEVILRCVPISNHLYFYWYRQILGQKVEFLVSFYNNEISEKSEIFDDQFSVERPDGSNFTLKIRSTKLEDSAMYFCASPGERYEQFFGPGTRLTVL.

This CDR3 reads CASYSNQPQHF. The CDR3 DNA sequence: TGTGCCAGTTATAGCAATCAGCCCCAGCATTTT. The rearrangement links TRBV28 to TRBJ1-5, with D unresolved. This CDR3 has 11 residues. The V gene's germline CDR1 is MDHEN and CDR2 SYDVKM. V gave up 9 bases and J gave up 0 bases, with 3 bases separating them. Drawing the rest from reference TRBV28 and TRBJ1-5, the complete variable domain is DVKVTQSSRYLVKRTGEKVFLECVQDMDHENMFWYRQDPGLGLRLIYFSYDVKMKEKGDIPEGYSVSREKKERFSLILESASTNQTSMYLCASYSNQPQHFGDGTRLSIL.

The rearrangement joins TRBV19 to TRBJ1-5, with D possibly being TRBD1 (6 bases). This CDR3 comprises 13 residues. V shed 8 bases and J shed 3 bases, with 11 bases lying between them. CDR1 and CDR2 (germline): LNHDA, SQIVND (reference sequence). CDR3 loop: CASGQGHNQPQHF. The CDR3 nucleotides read TGTGCCAGTGGTCAGGGGCACAATCAGCCCCAGCATTTT.

CDR3 coding DNA: TGCGCCAGCAGCTTGGCAAGGGGAGGGACAGATACGCAGTATTTT. Its protein product is CASSLARGGTDTQYF. J is TRBJ2-3 and V is TRBV5-1; 7 bases match TRBD2. Germline CDR1 SGHRS, CDR2 YFSETQ. The trim removed 0 bases at V and 3 bases at J, leaving 4 bases unmatched. The CDR3 sequence is 15 residues long.

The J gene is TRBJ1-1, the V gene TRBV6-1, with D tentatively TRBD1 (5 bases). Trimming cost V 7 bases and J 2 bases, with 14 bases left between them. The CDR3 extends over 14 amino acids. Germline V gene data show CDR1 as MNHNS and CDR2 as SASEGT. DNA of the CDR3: TGTGCCAGCACTTACATGGACATTAACACTGAAGCTTTCTTT. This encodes CASTYMDINTEAFF.

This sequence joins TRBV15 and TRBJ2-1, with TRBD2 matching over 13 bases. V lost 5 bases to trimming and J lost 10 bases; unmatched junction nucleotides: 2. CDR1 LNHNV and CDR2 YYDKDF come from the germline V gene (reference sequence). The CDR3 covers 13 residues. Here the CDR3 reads CATSWGLAGEQFF. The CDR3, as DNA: TGTGCCACCAGCTGGGGACTAGCGGGGGAGCAGTTCTTC.

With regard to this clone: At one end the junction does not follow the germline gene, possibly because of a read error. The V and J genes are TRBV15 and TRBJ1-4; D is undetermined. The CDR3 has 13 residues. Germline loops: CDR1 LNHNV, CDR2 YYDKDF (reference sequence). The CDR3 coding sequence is TGTGCCACCAGCAGAGATGAGAGGGCCCGAGCGAATTTT. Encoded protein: CATSRDERARANF.

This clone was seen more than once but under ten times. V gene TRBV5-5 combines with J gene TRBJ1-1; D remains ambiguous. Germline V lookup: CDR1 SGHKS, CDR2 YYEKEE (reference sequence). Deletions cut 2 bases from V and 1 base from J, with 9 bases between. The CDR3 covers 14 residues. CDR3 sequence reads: CASSFGLPNTEAFF. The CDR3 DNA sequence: TGTGCCAGCAGCTTTGGACTGCCGAACACTGAAGCTTTCTTT.

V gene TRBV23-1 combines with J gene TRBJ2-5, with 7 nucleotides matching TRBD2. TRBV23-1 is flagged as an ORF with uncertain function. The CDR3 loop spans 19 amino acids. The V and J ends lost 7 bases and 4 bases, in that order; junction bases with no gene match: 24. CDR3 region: CASTLRGEGGGGSRETQYF. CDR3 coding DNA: TGCGCCAGCACCCTGAGAGGGGAGGGAGGTGGCGGGAGTAGAGAGACCCAGTACTTC.

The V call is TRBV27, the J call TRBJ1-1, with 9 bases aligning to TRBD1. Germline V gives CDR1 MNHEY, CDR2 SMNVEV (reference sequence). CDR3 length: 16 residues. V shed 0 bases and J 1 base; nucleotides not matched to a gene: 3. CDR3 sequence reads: CASSLSPGQGNTEAFF. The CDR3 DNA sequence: TGTGCCAGCAGTTTATCACCGGGACAGGGGAACACTGAAGCTTTCTTT.

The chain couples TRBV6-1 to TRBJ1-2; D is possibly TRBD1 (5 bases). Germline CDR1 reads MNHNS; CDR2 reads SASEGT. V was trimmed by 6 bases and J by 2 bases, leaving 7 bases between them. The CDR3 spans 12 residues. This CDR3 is CASSDRNYGYTF. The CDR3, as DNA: TGTGCCAGCAGCGACAGAAACTATGGCTACACCTTC.

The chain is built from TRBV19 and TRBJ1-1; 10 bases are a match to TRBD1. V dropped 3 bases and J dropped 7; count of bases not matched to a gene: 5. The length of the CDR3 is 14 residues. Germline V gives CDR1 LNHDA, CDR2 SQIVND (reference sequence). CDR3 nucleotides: TGTGCCAGTAGTATCCGACAGGGGGCCAGTGAAGCTTTCTTT. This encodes CASSIRQGASEAFF.

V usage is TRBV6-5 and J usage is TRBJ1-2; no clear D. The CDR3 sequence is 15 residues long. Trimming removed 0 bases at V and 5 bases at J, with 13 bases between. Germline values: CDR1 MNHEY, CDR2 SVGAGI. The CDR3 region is CASSYSISGKYGYTF. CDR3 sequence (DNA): TGTGCCAGCAGTTACTCGATCTCGGGGAAATATGGCTACACCTTC.

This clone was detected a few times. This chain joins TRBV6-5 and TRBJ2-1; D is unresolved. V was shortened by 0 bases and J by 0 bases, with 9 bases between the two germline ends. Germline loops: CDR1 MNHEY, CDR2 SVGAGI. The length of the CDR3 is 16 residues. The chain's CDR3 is CASSYSMADSYNEQFF. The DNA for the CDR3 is TGTGCCAGCAGTTACTCAATGGCAGACTCCTACAATGAGCAGTTCTTC.

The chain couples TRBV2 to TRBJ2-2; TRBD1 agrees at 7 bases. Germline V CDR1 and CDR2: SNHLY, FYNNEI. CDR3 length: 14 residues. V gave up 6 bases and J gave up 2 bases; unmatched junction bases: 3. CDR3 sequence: CASRGTANTGELFF. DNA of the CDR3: TGTGCCAGCAGGGGGACAGCCAACACCGGGGAGCTGTTTTTT.

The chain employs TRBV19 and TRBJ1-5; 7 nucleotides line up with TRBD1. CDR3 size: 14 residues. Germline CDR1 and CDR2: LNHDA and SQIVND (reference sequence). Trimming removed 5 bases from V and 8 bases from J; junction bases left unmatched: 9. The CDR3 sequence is CASSVNRGLEPQHF. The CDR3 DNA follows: TGTGCCAGTAGTGTTAACAGGGGTTTGGAGCCCCAGCATTTT.

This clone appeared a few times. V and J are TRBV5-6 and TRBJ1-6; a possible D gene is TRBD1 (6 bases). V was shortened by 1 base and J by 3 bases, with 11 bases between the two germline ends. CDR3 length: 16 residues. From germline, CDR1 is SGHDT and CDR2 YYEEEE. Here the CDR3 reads CASSLRGISYNSPLHF. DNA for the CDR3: TGTGCCAGCAGCTTGAGGGGGATAAGCTATAATTCACCCCTCCACTTT.